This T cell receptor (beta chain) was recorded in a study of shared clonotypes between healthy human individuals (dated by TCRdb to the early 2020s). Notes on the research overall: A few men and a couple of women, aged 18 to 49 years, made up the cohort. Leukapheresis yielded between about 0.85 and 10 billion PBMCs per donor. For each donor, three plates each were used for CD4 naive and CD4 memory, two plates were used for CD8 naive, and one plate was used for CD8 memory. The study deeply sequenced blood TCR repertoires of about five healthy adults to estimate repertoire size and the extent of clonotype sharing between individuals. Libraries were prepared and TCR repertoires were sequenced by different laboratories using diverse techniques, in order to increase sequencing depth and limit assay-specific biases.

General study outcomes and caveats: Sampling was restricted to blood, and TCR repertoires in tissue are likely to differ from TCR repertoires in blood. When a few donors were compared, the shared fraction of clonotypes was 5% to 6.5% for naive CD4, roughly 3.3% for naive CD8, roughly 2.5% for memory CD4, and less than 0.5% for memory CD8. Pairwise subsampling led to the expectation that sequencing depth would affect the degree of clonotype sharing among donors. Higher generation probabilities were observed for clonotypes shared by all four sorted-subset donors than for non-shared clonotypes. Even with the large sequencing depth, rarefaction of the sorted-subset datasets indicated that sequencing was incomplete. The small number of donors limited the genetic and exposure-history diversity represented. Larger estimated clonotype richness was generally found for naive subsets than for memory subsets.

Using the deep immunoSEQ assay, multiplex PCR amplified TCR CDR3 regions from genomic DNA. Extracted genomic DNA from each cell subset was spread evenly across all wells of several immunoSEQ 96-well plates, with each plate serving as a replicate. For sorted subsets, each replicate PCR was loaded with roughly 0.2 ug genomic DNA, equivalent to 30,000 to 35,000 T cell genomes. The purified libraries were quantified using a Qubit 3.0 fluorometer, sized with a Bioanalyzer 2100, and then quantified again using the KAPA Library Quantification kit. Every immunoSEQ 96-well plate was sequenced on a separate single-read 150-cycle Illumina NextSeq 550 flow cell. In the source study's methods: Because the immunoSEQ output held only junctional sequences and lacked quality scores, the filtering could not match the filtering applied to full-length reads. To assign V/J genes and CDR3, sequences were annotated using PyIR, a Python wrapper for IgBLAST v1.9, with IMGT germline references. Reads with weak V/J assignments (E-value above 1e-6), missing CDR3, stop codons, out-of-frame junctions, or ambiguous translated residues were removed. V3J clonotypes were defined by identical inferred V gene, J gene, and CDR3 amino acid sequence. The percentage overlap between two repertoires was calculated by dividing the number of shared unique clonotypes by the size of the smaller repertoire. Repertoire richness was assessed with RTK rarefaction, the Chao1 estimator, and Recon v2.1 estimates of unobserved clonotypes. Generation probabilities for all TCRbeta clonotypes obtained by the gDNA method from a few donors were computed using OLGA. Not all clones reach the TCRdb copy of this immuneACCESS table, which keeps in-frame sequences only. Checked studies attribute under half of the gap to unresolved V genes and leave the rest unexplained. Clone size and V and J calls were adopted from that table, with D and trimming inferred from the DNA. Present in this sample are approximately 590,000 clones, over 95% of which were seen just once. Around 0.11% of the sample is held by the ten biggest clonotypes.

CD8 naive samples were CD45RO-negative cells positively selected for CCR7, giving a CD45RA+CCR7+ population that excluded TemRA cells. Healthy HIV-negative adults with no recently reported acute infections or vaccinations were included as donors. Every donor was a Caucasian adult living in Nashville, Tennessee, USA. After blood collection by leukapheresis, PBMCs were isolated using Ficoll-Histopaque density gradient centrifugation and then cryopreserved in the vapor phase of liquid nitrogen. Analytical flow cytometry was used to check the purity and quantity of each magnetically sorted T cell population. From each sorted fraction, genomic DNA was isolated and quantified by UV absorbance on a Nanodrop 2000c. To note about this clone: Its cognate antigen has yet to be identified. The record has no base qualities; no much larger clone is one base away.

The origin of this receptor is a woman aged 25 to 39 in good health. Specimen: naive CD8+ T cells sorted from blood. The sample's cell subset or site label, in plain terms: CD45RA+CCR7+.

The CDR3 reads CASDYGAEQFF. The DNA sequence is as follows: TGTGCCAGCGACTACGGAGCTGAGCAGTTCTTC. The receptor chain draws on TRBV6-1 and TRBJ2-1, with a tentative D gene TRBD2 over 5 matching bases. The CDR3 numbers 11 residues from cysteine through phenylalanine. Solely the CDR3 DNA is kept, with 33 bases framed from the first base. Trimming at the junction amounts to 8 bases on V and 9 bases on J, and the germline ends lie 11 bases apart. Via the germline V gene, CDR1 is MNHNS and CDR2 SASEGT.